This T cell receptor (beta chain) was sequenced during a study of cytomegalovirus exposure and HLA in healthy donors. Points from the study as a whole: An analysis was carried out later, and it reportedly showed fewer N-insertions in an Asian-associated ancestry cluster than the approximately 680-donor mean.

Primers: 60 Vbeta forward and 13 Jbeta reverse. Sequenced by immunoSEQ multiplex PCR; TCRdb stores in-frame clones only, minus some. The sample shows some 110,000 clones, 60% to 85% of them seen only once. With 2 bases removed from V and 1 base from J, the gap between germline ends came to 6 bases. This CDR3 has 14 amino acids. The germline V gene has CDR1 MNHEY and CDR2 SMNVEV (reference sequence). Details on this clone: Its target is not known.

The sequenced material came from PBMCs. This receptor was identified in a male donor in good health and CMV-seronegative. The rearrangement uses TRBV27 and TRBJ1-5; D possibly corresponds to TRBD1 (6 bases). CDR3 DNA: TGTGCCAGCAGTTTAACAGGGAGCAATCAGCCCCAGCATTTT. It translates to CASSLTGSNQPQHF.